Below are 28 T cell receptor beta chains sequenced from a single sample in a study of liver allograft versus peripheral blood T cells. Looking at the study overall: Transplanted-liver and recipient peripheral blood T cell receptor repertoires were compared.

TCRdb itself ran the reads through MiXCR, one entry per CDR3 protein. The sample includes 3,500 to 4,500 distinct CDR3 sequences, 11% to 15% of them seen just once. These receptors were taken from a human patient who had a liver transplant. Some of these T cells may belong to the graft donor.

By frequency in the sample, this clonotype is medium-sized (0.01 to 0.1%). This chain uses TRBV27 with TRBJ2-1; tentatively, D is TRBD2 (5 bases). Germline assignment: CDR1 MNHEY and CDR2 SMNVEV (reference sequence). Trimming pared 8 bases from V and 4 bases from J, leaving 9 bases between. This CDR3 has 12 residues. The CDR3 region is CASSEGYNEQFF. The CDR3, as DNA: TGTGCCAGCTCAGAGGGATACAATGAGCAGTTCTTC.

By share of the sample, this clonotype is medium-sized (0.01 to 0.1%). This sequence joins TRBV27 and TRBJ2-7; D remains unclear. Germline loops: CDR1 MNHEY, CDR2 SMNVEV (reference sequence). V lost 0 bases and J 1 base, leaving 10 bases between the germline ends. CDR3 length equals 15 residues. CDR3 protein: CASSLSPGLSYEQYF. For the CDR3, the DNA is TGTGCCAGCAGTTTATCTCCGGGCTTATCCTACGAGCAGTACTTC.

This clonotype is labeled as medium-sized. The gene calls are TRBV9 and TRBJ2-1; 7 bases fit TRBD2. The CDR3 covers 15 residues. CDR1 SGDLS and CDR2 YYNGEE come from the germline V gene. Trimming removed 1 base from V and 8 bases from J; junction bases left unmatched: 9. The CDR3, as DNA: TGTGCCAGCAGCGTAACTGGGAGGGCCGTAGATGAGCAGTTCTTC. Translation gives CASSVTGRAVDEQFF.

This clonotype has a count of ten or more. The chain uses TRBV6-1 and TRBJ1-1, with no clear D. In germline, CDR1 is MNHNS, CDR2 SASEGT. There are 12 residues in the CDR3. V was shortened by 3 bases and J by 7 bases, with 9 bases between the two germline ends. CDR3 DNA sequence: TGTGCCAGCAGTGACATTTCAGATGAAGCTTTCTTT. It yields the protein CASSDISDEAFF.

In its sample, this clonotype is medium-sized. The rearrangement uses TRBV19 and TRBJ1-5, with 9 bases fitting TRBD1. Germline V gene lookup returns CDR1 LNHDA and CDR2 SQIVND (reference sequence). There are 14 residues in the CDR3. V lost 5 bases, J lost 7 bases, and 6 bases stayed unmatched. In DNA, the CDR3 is TGTGCCAGTAGTTTAGGGACAGGGAACCAGCCCCAGCATTTT. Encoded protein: CASSLGTGNQPQHF.

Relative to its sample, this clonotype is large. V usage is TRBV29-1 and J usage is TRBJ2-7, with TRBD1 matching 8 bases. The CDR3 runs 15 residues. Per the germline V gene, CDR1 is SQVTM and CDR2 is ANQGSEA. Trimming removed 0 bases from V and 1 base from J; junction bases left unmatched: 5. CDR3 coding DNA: TGCAGCGTTGAAGATATTAGGACAGGGTCCTACGAGCAGTACTTC. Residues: CSVEDIRTGSYEQYF.

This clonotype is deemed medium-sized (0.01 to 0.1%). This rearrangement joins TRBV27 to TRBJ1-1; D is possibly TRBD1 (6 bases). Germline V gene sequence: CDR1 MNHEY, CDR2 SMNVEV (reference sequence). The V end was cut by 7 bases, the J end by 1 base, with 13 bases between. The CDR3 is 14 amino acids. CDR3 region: CASTTGQTNTEAFF. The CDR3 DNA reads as TGTGCCAGCACCACAGGACAGACGAACACTGAAGCTTTCTTT.

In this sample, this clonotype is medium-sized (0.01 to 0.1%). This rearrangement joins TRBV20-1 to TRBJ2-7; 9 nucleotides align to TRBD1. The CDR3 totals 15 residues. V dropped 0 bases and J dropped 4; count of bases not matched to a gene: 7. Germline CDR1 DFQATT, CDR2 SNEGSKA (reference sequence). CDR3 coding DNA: TGCAGTGCTAGAGATCTGACAGGGGGAGAATACGAGCAGTACTTC. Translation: CSARDLTGGEYEQYF.

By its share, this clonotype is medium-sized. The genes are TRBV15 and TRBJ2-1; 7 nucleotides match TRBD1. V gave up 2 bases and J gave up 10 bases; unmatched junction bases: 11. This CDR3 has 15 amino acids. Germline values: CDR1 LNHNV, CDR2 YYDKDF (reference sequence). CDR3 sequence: CATSRYKDRLMEQFF. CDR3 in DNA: TGTGCCACCAGCAGATATAAGGACAGGCTAATGGAGCAGTTCTTC.

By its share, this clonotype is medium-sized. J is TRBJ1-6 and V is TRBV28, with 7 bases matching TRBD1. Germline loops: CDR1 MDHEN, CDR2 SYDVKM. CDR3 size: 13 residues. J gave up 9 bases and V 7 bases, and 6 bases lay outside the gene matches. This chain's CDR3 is CASNAGGVSPLHF. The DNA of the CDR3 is TGTGCCAGCAACGCAGGGGGGGTTTCACCCCTCCACTTT.

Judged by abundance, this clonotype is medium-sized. This CDR3 is CASSFYGNSSNQPQHF. DNA of the CDR3: TGTGCCAGCAGCTTTTACGGGAATTCAAGCAATCAGCCCCAGCATTTT. This sequence joins TRBV13 and TRBJ1-5; no definite D call. CDR1 is PRHDT and CDR2 is FYEKMQ in the germline V gene (reference sequence). The germline V and J ends were trimmed by 3 bases and 1 base, with 13 bases remaining between them. The CDR3 length is 16 residues.

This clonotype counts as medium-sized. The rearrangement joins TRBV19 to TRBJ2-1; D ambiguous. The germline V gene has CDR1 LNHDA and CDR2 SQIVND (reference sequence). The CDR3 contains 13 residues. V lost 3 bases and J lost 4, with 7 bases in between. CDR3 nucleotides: TGTGCCAGTAGTATTGCCAGGTACAATGAGCAGTTCTTC. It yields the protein CASSIARYNEQFF.

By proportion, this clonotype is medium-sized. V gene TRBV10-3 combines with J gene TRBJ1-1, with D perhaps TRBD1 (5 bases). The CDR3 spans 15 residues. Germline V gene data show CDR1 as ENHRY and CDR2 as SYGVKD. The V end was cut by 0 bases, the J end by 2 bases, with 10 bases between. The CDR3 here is CAISESGTTNTEAFF. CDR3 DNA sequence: TGTGCCATCAGTGAGTCGGGGACGACCAACACTGAAGCTTTCTTT.

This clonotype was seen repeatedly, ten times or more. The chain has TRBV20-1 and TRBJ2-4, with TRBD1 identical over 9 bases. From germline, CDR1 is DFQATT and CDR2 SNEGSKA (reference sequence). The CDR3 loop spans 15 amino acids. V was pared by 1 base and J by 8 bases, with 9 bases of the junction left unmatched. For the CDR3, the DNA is TGCAGTGCTAGAGTATTGGGACAGGGAGTTGACATTCAGTACTTC. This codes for CSARVLGQGVDIQYF.

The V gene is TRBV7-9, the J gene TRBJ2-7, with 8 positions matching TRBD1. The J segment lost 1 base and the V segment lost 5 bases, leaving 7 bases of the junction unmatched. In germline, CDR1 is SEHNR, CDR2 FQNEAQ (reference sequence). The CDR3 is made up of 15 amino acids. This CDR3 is CASSPRQGPSYEQYF. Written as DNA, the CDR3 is TGTGCCAGCAGCCCGAGACAGGGGCCGTCCTACGAGCAGTACTTC.

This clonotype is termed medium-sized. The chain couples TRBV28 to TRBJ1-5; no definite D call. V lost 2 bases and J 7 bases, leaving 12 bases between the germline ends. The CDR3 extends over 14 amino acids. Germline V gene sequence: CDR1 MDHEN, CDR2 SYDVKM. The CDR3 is CASSLASESQPQHF. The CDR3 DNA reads TGTGCCAGCAGTTTAGCGTCAGAGAGCCAGCCCCAGCATTTT.

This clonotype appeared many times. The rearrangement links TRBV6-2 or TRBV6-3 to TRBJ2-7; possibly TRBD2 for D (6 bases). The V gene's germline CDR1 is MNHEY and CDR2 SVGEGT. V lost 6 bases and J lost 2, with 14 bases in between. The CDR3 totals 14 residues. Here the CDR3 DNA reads TGTGCCAGCAGCTCCGGGACTGGCACCTACGAGCAGTACTTC. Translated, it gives CASSSGTGTYEQYF.

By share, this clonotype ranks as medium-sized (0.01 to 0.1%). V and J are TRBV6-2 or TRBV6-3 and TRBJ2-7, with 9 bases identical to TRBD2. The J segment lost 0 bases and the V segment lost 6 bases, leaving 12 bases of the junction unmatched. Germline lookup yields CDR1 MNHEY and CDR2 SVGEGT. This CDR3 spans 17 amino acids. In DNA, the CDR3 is TGTGCCAGCAGCCAAGGCTGGACTAGCGTCTTCTCCTACGAGCAGTACTTC. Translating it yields CASSQGWTSVFSYEQYF.

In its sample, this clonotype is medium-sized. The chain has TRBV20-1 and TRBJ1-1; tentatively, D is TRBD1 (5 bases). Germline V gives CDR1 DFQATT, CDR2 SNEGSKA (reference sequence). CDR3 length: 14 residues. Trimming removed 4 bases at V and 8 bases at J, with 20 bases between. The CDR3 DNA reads TGCAGTGCTACACAGCCAGGGTTACTGAAGGAAGCTTTCTTT. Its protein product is CSATQPGLLKEAFF.

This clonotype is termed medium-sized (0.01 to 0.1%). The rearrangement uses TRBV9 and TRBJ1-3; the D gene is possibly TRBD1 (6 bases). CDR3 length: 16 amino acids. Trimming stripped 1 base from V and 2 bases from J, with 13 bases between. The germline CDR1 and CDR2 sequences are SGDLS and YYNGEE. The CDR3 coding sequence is TGTGCCAGCAGCGTATCCCGACAGGTAGCTGGAAACACCATATATTTT. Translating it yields CASSVSRQVAGNTIYF.

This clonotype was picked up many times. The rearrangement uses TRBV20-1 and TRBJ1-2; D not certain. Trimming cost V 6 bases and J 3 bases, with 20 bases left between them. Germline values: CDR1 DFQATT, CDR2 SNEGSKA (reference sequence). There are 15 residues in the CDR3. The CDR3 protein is CSAFSKQFRDYGYTF. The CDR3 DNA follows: TGCAGTGCCTTCTCTAAACAGTTCAGAGACTATGGCTACACCTTC.

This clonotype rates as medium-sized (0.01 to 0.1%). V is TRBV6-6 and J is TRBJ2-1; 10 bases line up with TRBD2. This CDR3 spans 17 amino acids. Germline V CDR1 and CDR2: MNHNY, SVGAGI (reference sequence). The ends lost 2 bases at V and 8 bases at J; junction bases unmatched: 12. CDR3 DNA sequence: TGTGCCAGCAGTTACCTCCTCCCGAGCGGGAGGGGGGATGAGCAGTTCTTC. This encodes CASSYLLPSGRGDEQFF.

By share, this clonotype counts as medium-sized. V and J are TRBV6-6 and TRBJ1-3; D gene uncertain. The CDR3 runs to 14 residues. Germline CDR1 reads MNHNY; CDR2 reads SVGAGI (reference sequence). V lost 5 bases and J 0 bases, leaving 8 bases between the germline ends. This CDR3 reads CASSPTSSGNTIYF. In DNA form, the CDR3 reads TGTGCCAGCAGTCCTACCAGCTCTGGAAACACCATATATTTT.

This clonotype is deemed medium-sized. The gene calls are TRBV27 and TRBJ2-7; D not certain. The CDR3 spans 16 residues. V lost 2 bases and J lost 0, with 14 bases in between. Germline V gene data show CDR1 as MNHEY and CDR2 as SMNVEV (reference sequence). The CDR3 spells CASSLVAGLRSYEQYF. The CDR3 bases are TGTGCCAGCAGTTTAGTGGCAGGTCTCCGCTCCTACGAGCAGTACTTC.

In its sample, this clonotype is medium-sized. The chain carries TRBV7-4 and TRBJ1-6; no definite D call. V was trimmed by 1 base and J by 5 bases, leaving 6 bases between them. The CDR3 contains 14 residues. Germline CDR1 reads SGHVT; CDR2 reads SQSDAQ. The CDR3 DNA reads TGTGCCAGCAGCTTAGGGACGGATAATTCACCCCTCCACTTT. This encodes CASSLGTDNSPLHF.

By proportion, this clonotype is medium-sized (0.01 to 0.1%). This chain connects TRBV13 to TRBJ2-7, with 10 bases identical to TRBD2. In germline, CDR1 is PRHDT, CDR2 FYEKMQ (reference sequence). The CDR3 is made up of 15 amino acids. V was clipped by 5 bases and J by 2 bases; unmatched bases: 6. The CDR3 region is CASSAGLAEAYEQYF. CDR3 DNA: TGTGCCAGCAGCGCAGGACTAGCGGAAGCCTACGAGCAGTACTTC. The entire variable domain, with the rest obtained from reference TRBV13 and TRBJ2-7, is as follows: AAGVIQSPRHLIKEKRETATLKCYPIPRHDTVYWYQQGPGQDPQFLISFYEKMQSDKGSIPDRFSAQQFSDYHSELNMSSLELGDSALYFCASSAGLAEAYEQYFGPGTRLTVT.

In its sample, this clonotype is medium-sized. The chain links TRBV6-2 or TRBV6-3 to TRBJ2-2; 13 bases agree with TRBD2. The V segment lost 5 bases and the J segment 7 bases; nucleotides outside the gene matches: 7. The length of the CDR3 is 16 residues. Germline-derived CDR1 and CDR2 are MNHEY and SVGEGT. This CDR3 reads CASSGWTSGRFGELFF. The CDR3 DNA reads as TGTGCCAGCAGTGGGTGGACTAGCGGGAGATTCGGGGAGCTGTTTTTT.

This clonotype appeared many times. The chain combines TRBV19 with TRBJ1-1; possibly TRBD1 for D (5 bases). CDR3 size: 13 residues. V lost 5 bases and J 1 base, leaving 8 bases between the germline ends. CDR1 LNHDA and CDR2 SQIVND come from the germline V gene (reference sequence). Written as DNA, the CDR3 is TGTGCCAGTAGTTTCGGGACGAACACTGAAGCTTTCTTT. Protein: CASSFGTNTEAFF.